This T cell receptor (beta chain) was documented in a study of blood T cell repertoires in COVID-19. Study information: Whether acute or convalescent, the COVID-19 samples came from the United States, Italy and Spain. In each case, the material was cDNA or gDNA derived from T cells, B-cell-depleted T cells, or PBMCs.

The length of the CDR3 is 14 residues. Trimming shortened V by 4 bases and J by 8 bases, and 15 bases separated the two germline ends. Germline V gene sequence: CDR1 LNHDA, CDR2 SQIVND (reference sequence). The authors' processing: Amplification with reference gene primers provided the estimates of nucleated cell counts. TCRdb keeps only in-frame clones here, not all; method: immunoSEQ multiplex PCR. V, J and clone size are taken as reported in that table, and D and trimming were inferred from the DNA itself. The data show around 150,000 clones, 90% to 95% seen once. The sequence derives from a woman in her forties or fifties with acute or convalescent COVID-19. The sequencing sample was made of peripheral blood. The chain is built from TRBV19 and TRBJ2-4, with a weak D call TRBD2 (5 bases). CDR3 bases: TGTGCCAGTAGTAGGTCTCTCCTAGCAGACATTCAGTACTTC. This gives the protein CASSRSLLADIQYF.